This TCR beta chain was captured by sequencing in a study of T cell changes during pregnancy in multiple sclerosis. The table came from immunoSEQ multiplex PCR; TCRdb's copy has only in-frame clones and leaves some out. The data contain under 55,000 clones, roughly 94% of them singletons. The V gene lost 5 bases and the J gene lost 4 bases, with 8 bases spanning the gap. Germline V CDR1 and CDR2: MDHEN, SYDVKM. This CDR3 has 12 amino acids. The rearrangement links TRBV28 to TRBJ1-2; D is possibly TRBD1 (5 bases). The input for sequencing was CD4+ T cells from peripheral blood mononuclear cells, taken in the third trimester of pregnancy. This TCR came from a female donor with multiple sclerosis, enrolled in a pregnancy study. The DNA of the CDR3 is TGTGCCAGCAGTACGGACACCTATGGCTACACCTTC. Translated: CASSTDTYGYTF.